One and the same sample provided the 30 T cell receptor beta chains below, sequenced in a study of OX40 agonist ivuxolimab in advanced cancers. Assay used: immunoSEQ multiplex PCR; TCRdb lists only in-frame clones, some missing. The data contain 60,000 or so clones, 70% to 90% of them singletons. Here the sequenced sample was CD4+ or CD8+ T cells sorted from blood, taken in a trial of the OX40 agonist ivuxolimab. Source of these receptors: an adult with an advanced solid tumor such as melanoma, head and neck, liver or kidney cancer.

The gene calls are TRBV11-2 and TRBJ2-2, with TRBD1 matching over 8 bases. The germline CDR1 and CDR2 sequences are SGHAT and FQNNGV. J lost 4 bases, V lost 1 base, and 5 bases had no gene match. CDR3 length: 16 amino acids. The CDR3: CASSLVRGLGTGELFF. DNA of the CDR3: TGTGCCAGCAGCTTAGTCAGGGGGCTCGGCACCGGGGAGCTGTTTTTT.

The chain has TRBV28 and TRBJ2-7; D unclear. Trimming stripped 5 bases from V and 8 bases from J, with 13 bases between. The CDR3 runs to 12 residues. CDR1 and CDR2 from the germline V gene are MDHEN and SYDVKM. The CDR3 loop reads CASSTIGFKQYF. CDR3 bases: TGTGCCAGCAGTACTATAGGGTTTAAGCAGTACTTC.

V gene TRBV18 combines with J gene TRBJ2-7; D ambiguous. With 3 bases removed from V and 3 bases from J, the gap between germline ends came to 12 bases. This CDR3 is built from 14 residues. The germline gives CDR1 KGHSH, CDR2 LQKENI. The CDR3 reads CASSPTNTHYEQYF. The CDR3 coding sequence is TGTGCCAGCTCACCGACAAACACCCACTACGAGCAGTACTTC.

The chain employs TRBV2 and TRBJ2-2; TRBD2 matches at 12 bases. Germline loops: CDR1 SNHLY, CDR2 FYNNEI. The V gene end was trimmed by 8 bases and the J gene end by 5 bases; junction bases not matched to a gene: 15. This CDR3 comprises 18 residues. The CDR3 DNA reads TGTGCCAGCTGCCTCTCCGGGACTAGCGGGTTTAGGACCGGGGAGCTGTTTTTT. It specifies CASCLSGTSGFRTGELFF.

As to this clone: At one of its ends the junction is not consistent with the germline gene, which may arise from a read error. V is TRBV5-1 and J is TRBJ2-7; possible D gene TRBD1, 6 bases. The germline V gene has CDR1 SGHRS and CDR2 YFSETQ. The length of the CDR3 is 14 residues. For the CDR3, the DNA is TGTGCCAGCAGCTGGGGAAGGGGGTCATACGAGCAGTACTTC. Amino acid sequence: CASSWGRGSYEQYF.

The chain is built from TRBV6-6 and TRBJ1-1; 9 positions match TRBD1. J was trimmed by 5 bases and V by 5 bases; bases with no gene match: 9. Germline CDR1 is MNHNY and CDR2 is SVGAGI (reference sequence). The length of the CDR3 is 15 residues. CDR3 residues: CASSHRDREWTEAFF. Written as DNA, the CDR3 is TGTGCCAGCAGTCACCGGGACAGGGAGTGGACTGAAGCTTTCTTT.

As regards this clone: One end of the junction does not line up with germline, which may come from a read error. The chain carries TRBV20-1 and TRBJ2-3; no clear D. From germline, CDR1 is DFQATT and CDR2 SNEGSKA (reference sequence). The CDR3 consists of 11 residues. This CDR3 reads CSAREPDTQYF. DNA of the CDR3: TGCAGTGCTCGAGAGCCAGATACGCAGTATTTT.

Points on this clone: Other nucleotide sequences in the sample specify the same CDR3. The gene calls are TRBV6-1 and TRBJ1-2, with no clear D. V lost 2 bases to trimming and J lost 2 bases, with 3 bases between them. Germline CDR1 is MNHNS and CDR2 is SASEGT. The length of the CDR3 is 12 residues. The CDR3 region is CASSERNYGYTF. The CDR3 DNA reads as TGTGCCAGCAGTGAACGGAACTATGGCTACACCTTC.

DNA for the CDR3: TGTGCCAGCAGCTGGAGGGGGACGCTGAACACTGAAGCTTTCTTT. It encodes CASSWRGTLNTEAFF. The chain uses TRBV11-2 and TRBJ1-1; D perhaps matches TRBD1 (6 bases). The CDR3 covers 15 residues. Germline V CDR1 and CDR2: SGHAT, FQNNGV. The V and J ends lost 4 bases and 0 bases respectively, with 12 bases between them.

The CDR3 loop is CASSPTKGTSGEKTGELFF. As DNA, the CDR3 is TGTGCCAGCTCACCAACTAAGGGGACTAGCGGAGAAAAGACCGGGGAGCTGTTTTTT. This rearrangement joins TRBV18 to TRBJ2-2, with TRBD2 matching 11 bases. V trimming: 2 bases; J trimming: 5 bases; junction bases outside the gene matches: 13. Germline V gives CDR1 KGHSH, CDR2 LQKENI. This CDR3 spans 19 amino acids. The full variable domain, completed using reference TRBV18 and TRBJ2-2, is NAGVMQNPRHLVRRRGQEARLRCSPMKGHSHVYWYRQLPEEGLKFMVYLQKENIIDESGMPKERFSAEFPKEGPSILRIQQVVRGDSAAYFCASSPTKGTSGEKTGELFFGEGSRLTVL.

The genes are TRBV7-7 and TRBJ2-1, with D maybe TRBD1 (5 bases). V shed 1 base and J shed 6 bases, with 7 bases lying between them. The CDR3 is 13 residues long. Per the germline V gene, CDR1 is SSHAT and CDR2 is FNYEAQ (reference sequence). The CDR3 DNA is TGTGCCAGCAGCTTAGAAGGGGTCAATGAGCAGTTCTTC. It is translated as CASSLEGVNEQFF.

The chain joins TRBV28 to TRBJ2-5, with 8 bases aligning to TRBD2. The trim removed 2 bases at V and 2 bases at J, leaving 10 bases unmatched. Germline assignment: CDR1 MDHEN and CDR2 SYDVKM. The CDR3 is 17 amino acids. The CDR3 spells CASSLVGLAGRQETQYF. Here the CDR3 DNA reads TGTGCCAGCAGTTTAGTTGGGCTAGCGGGCAGACAAGAGACCCAGTACTTC.

The chain couples TRBV10-2 to TRBJ1-5; D is undetermined. The CDR3 consists of 14 residues. Germline V gene data show CDR1 as WSHSY and CDR2 as SAAADI. Trimming cost V 0 bases and J 3 bases, with 6 bases left between them. The CDR3 nucleotides read TGCGCCAGCAGTGAGTCCGGCCTCAATCAGCCCCAGCATTTT. It yields the protein CASSESGLNQPQHF.

The J gene is TRBJ2-6, the V gene TRBV28; possibly TRBD1 for D (5 bases). In germline, CDR1 is MDHEN, CDR2 SYDVKM. CDR3 length: 16 residues. V lost 0 bases to trimming and J lost 2 bases, with 8 bases between them. The CDR3 reads CASSLWEGAGANVLTF. As DNA, the CDR3 is TGTGCCAGCAGTTTATGGGAAGGGGCTGGGGCCAACGTCCTGACTTTC.

The rearrangement links TRBV5-5 to TRBJ2-7; 10 nucleotides agree with TRBD1. CDR1 SGHKS and CDR2 YYEKEE come from the germline V gene (reference sequence). V shed 3 bases and J 7 bases; nucleotides not matched to a gene: 7. This CDR3 is built from 14 residues. CDR3 amino acids: CASSWGQGSWEQYF. The CDR3 nucleotides read TGTGCCAGCAGCTGGGGACAGGGGAGTTGGGAGCAGTACTTC.

This chain links TRBV5-5 with TRBJ1-4; maybe TRBD1 (5 bases). The germline CDR1 and CDR2 sequences are SGHKS and YYEKEE (reference sequence). V was clipped by 4 bases and J by 5 bases, with 12 bases between them. This CDR3 contains 14 residues. In DNA, the CDR3 is TGTGCCAGCAGCGTCCGGGGCATAAATGAAAAACTGTTTTTT. Translation: CASSVRGINEKLFF.

The gene calls are TRBV15 and TRBJ1-2; weak D call: TRBD1 (5 bases). CDR1 and CDR2 (germline): LNHNV, YYDKDF (reference sequence). There are 16 residues in the CDR3. Trimming took off 0 bases at V and 3 bases at J, with 14 bases between the two ends. In DNA, the CDR3 is TGTGCCACCAGCAGAGATAGGTTTCAGGGTGACTATGGCTACACCTTC. Its translation is CATSRDRFQGDYGYTF.

The sample holds one count of this clone. This chain uses TRBV6-4 with TRBJ1-2, with TRBD1 identical over 9 bases. The CDR3 has 17 amino acids. Germline V gene lookup returns CDR1 MRHNA and CDR2 SNTAGT. V trimming: 2 bases; J trimming: 2 bases; junction bases outside the gene matches: 9. The CDR3 DNA sequence: TGTGCCAGCAGTGACCTCATACGGACAGGGGAGAACTATGGCTACACCTTC. Protein: CASSDLIRTGENYGYTF.

The chain recombines TRBV18 with TRBJ1-5; D is unresolved. The CDR3 covers 13 residues. V lost 4 bases to trimming and J lost 1 base, with 5 bases between them. The germline V gene has CDR1 KGHSH and CDR2 LQKENI. The CDR3 is CASSLSSNQPQHF. Here the CDR3 DNA reads TGTGCCAGCTCACTTTCAAGCAATCAGCCCCAGCATTTT.

This clone occurred once. The chain recombines TRBV7-9 with TRBJ1-2; 7 positions match TRBD1. CDR3 size: 14 residues. Germline CDR1 SEHNR, CDR2 FQNEAQ (reference sequence). V lost 6 bases to trimming and J lost 7 bases; unmatched junction nucleotides: 11. The CDR3 nucleotides read TGTGCCAGCAGTCGATCAGGGGGGGACTCTGGCTACACCTTC. Translating gives CASSRSGGDSGYTF.

V and J are TRBV21-1 and TRBJ2-1; the D segment call TRBD2 is taken from the table without a DNA check. TRBV21-1 is a listed pseudogene. The CDR3 has 15 residues. As DNA, the CDR3 is TGTGCCAGCAGCTGGGAGGGGAGCTCCTACAATGAGCAGTTCTTC. This codes for CASSWEGSSYNEQFF.

This chain's CDR3 is CASSPRGAGGGEKLFF. In nucleotides, the CDR3 is TGTGCCAGTAGTCCCAGAGGAGCAGGGGGCGGTGAAAAACTGTTTTTT. The chain joins TRBV19 to TRBJ1-4; TRBD1 matches at 8 bases. The germline V gene encodes CDR1 LNHDA and CDR2 SQIVND (reference sequence). J lost 7 bases, V lost 5 bases, and 12 bases had no gene match. The CDR3 runs 16 residues.

This rearrangement joins TRBV4-2 to TRBJ2-7; TRBD1 matches 11 bases. Germline loops: CDR1 LGHNA, CDR2 YNFKEQ. The J segment lost 5 bases and the V segment lost 3 bases, leaving 3 bases of the junction unmatched. The CDR3 has 14 residues. CDR3 bases: TGTGCCAGCAGCCACGGACAGGGGGCGGACGAGCAGTACTTC. Amino acids: CASSHGQGADEQYF.

The CDR3 bases are TGTGCCAGCAGTCGGGCGCCCCGGGGGGGCCGAAATGAGCAGTTCTTC. Protein: CASSRAPRGGRNEQFF. V usage is TRBV11-2 and J usage is TRBJ2-1, with 8 bases fitting TRBD2. Per the germline V gene, CDR1 is SGHAT and CDR2 is FQNNGV. The CDR3 runs 16 residues. V gave up 6 bases and J gave up 7 bases; unmatched junction bases: 14.

The J gene is TRBJ2-7, the V gene TRBV5-1; 10 nucleotides line up with TRBD1. J gave up 6 bases and V 3 bases, and 15 bases lay outside the gene matches. The CDR3 spans 17 residues. The germline CDR1 and CDR2 sequences are SGHRS and YFSETQ. The CDR3 DNA follows: TGCGCCAGCAGCTCGAAAGCTCCGGGACAGGGGCATAGCGAGCAGTACTTC. It specifies CASSSKAPGQGHSEQYF.

This clone was seen a few times. This sequence joins TRBV6-1 and TRBJ2-7; a possible D gene is TRBD2 (6 bases). Germline V lookup: CDR1 MNHNS, CDR2 SASEGT. The CDR3 is 14 residues long. V was clipped by 5 bases and J by 3 bases, with 14 bases between them. The CDR3 sequence: CASSSHGEVYEQYF. In DNA form, the CDR3 reads TGTGCCAGCAGTTCCCATGGGGAGGTCTACGAGCAGTACTTC.

The chain couples TRBV7-2 to TRBJ1-2; the D is unclear. V lost 5 bases and J 1 base, leaving 17 bases between the germline ends. Germline V gives CDR1 SGHTA, CDR2 FQGNSA. The CDR3 loop spans 16 amino acids. CDR3 amino acids: CASSKVSRRLNYGYTF. Here the CDR3 DNA reads TGTGCCAGCAGCAAAGTCAGCCGGAGACTTAACTATGGCTACACCTTC.

The genes are TRBV2 and TRBJ2-1; 13 positions match TRBD2. This CDR3 is built from 13 residues. CDR1 and CDR2 (germline): SNHLY, FYNNEI. The ends lost 8 bases at V and 8 bases at J; junction bases unmatched: 3. For the CDR3, the DNA is TGTGCCAGCCGGACTAGCGGGGGCGATGAGCAGTTCTTC. Translating it yields CASRTSGGDEQFF.

This clone is classed as medium-sized. The chain recombines TRBV5-4 with TRBJ2-2, with D uncertain. The germline V gene has CDR1 SGHNT and CDR2 YYREEE (reference sequence). Trimming took 3 bases from V and 0 from J, leaving 9 bases between them. The CDR3 runs to 15 residues. The CDR3 nucleotides are TGTGCCAGCAGCTCGACAAGTGCGAACACCGGGGAGCTGTTTTTT. Its translation is CASSSTSANTGELFF.

V usage is TRBV7-8 and J usage is TRBJ1-5, with a weak D call TRBD1 (5 bases). Deletions cut 2 bases from V and 6 bases from J, with 11 bases between. Germline V lookup: CDR1 SGHVS, CDR2 FQNEAQ. There are 14 residues in the CDR3. The CDR3 loop reads CASSLPGYAQPQHF. As DNA, the CDR3 is TGTGCCAGCAGCTTACCAGGGTACGCTCAGCCCCAGCATTTT.